This is a list of T cell receptor beta chains from one sample in a study of patients and donors after allogeneic stem cell transplantation. Using its own MiXCR run on the RT-PCR reads, TCRdb lists one record per CDR3 protein. The sample has approximately 250,000 distinct CDR3 sequences; 13% to 15% are singletons. The sequenced material came from blood, either unsorted or a sorted T cell fraction (not recorded which). Receptor source: a human donor who was either an allogeneic HSCT recipient or a stem cell or donor lymphocyte infusion donor (not recorded which). It is not recorded whose cells these are; they may come from a transplant donor. Both conserved end residues are trimmed from each CDR3.

TRBV7-9	TRBJ2-3	ASSHHQGSSTDTQY
TRBV27	TRBJ1-1	ASSFTGTLTEAF
TRBV27	TRBJ1-6	ASSPHADNSPLH
TRBV20-1	TRBJ2-5	SASSGSKETQY
TRBV5-8	TRBJ1-3	ASSFYSGLSGNTIY
TRBV13	TRBJ1-5	ASSQGRSNQPQH
TRBV9	TRBJ2-6	ASSGGTLGANVLT
TRBV7-9	TRBJ2-4	ASAPGQPSNIQY
TRBV7-7	TRBJ1-1	ASSFTDNTEAF
TRBV4-2	TRBJ2-2	ASKPGLASTGELF
TRBV6-5	TRBJ2-5	ASSSPRAVEETQY
TRBV2	TRBJ2-7	ASSETGAGEQY
TRBV7-9	TRBJ2-5	ASSLERGQETQY
TRBV30	TRBJ2-7	AWSVLPPEQY
TRBV6-1	TRBJ2-1	ASSEGVASSYNEQF
TRBV11-2	TRBJ2-7	ASSWTGRGEQY
TRBV28	TRBJ2-3	ASSGPGTDTQY
TRBV9	TRBJ1-2	ASSVGGFDGELYGYT
TRBV20-1	TRBJ2-3	SASPPMWHTQY
TRBV11-3	TRBJ2-3	ASSRTASTDTQY
TRBV4-2	TRBJ2-1	ASSQGGDSNEQF
TRBV20-1	TRBJ1-3	SARAGQGRLSGNTIY
TRBV7-2	TRBJ1-6	ASSPPNSPLH
TRBV27	TRBJ1-1	ASSSYTTMNTEAF
TRBV19	TRBJ2-7	ASSQQGANYEQY
TRBV20-1	TRBJ1-4	SASFGEKLF
TRBV9	TRBJ2-2	ASSPRGLGNGELF
TRBV5-4	TRBJ2-1	ASSFLRTDNEQF
TRBV12-3/TRBV12-4	TRBJ2-3	ASSFSGSRADTQY
TRBV7-9	TRBJ1-2	ASSLSQGWGYT
TRBV20-1	TRBJ1-2	SARAGSWGYT
TRBV2	TRBJ1-1	ASSAYWRAEAF
TRBV12-3/TRBV12-4	TRBJ2-7	ASSAYSSYEQY
TRBV5-4	TRBJ2-7	ASSSLRGLAGAGQY
TRBV2	TRBJ2-5	ASSERGRQGRTQY
TRBV29-1	TRBJ2-1	SVPGLSGNEQF
TRBV7-2	TRBJ2-7	ASSLHNYEQY
TRBV18	TRBJ2-5	ASSPSTETQY
TRBV18	TRBJ1-1	ASSHQRAMNTEAF
TRBV21-1	TRBJ1-5	ASSKDRGRRRNQPQH
TRBV10-3	TRBJ2-3	AISDQGTDTQY
TRBV2	TRBJ1-4	ASSEGGRGGANEKLF
TRBV20-1	TRBJ2-1	SASPLLGGSGNEQF
TRBV28	TRBJ2-1	ASTPGTVTYNEQF
TRBV5-1	TRBJ1-4	ASSLDRRGEKLF
TRBV5-1	TRBJ2-5	ASSLVASGGFEETQY
TRBV3-1	TRBJ2-3	ASSQAAGELNTQY
TRBV7-2	TRBJ2-5	ASSLVGRGETQY
TRBV2	TRBJ2-3	ASSEARSADPSTDTQY
TRBV10-3	TRBJ1-6	AIRGTGDNSPLH
TRBV3-1	TRBJ1-6	ASTVKNSPLH
TRBV7-8	TRBJ2-1	ASIPKQGGYNEQF
TRBV5-1	TRBJ1-1	ASSPPQRNMNTEAF
TRBV20-1	TRBJ2-3	SAGPPGQGTDTQY
TRBV9	TRBJ2-1	ASSVADRVVEQF
TRBV30	TRBJ2-3	AWSSGSPMSTDTQY
TRBV3-1	TRBJ2-1	ASSQGGGAKQF
TRBV11-2	TRBJ2-5	ASSSASGSQGETQY
TRBV20-1	TRBJ2-5	SASPPTYPKETQY
TRBV6-1	TRBJ2-3	ASSEGLAGVDTQY